The 23 T cell receptor beta chains listed next were all sequenced from one sample in a study of blood T cell repertoires in COVID-19. Assay used: immunoSEQ multiplex PCR; TCRdb lists only in-frame clones, some missing. The table shows under 250,000 clones, with just over 85% occurring only once. Sequenced sample: PBMCs or T cells enriched from blood (not recorded which). These receptors originate from a man between 40 and 49 years old who had recovered from COVID-19.

The chain couples TRBV19 to TRBJ2-1, with D perhaps TRBD1 (6 bases). This CDR3 contains 14 residues. Between the trimmed V and J ends, which lost 5 bases and 4 bases, there was a span of 12 bases. Germline V gene data show CDR1 as LNHDA and CDR2 as SQIVND (reference sequence). Here the CDR3 DNA reads TGTGCCAGTAGTCCGCGGACAGAATACAATGAGCAGTTCTTC. Its translation: CASSPRTEYNEQFF. The full variable domain, rest sourced from reference TRBV19 and TRBJ2-1, is DGGITQSPKYLFRKEGQNVTLSCEQNLNHDAMYWYRQDPGQGLRLIYYSQIVNDFQKGDIAEGYSVSREKKESFPLTVTSAQKNPTAFYLCASSPRTEYNEQFFGPGTRLTVL.

This chain joins TRBV28 and TRBJ2-7; D ambiguous. Trimming stripped 4 bases from V and 0 bases from J, with 7 bases between. The CDR3 runs 13 residues. Looked up from germline, CDR1 is MDHEN and CDR2 is SYDVKM. In nucleotides, the CDR3 is TGTGCCAGCAGTTCCCTTAGCTCCTACGAGCAGTACTTC. Its translation: CASSSLSSYEQYF.

The chain couples TRBV11-3 to TRBJ1-1; TRBD1 agrees at 7 bases. CDR1 is SGHNT, CDR2 YENEEA, per germline. This CDR3 is 13 amino acids long. Unmatched junction bases numbered 8, after V lost 7 bases and J lost 6 bases. CDR3: CASIRGVYAEAFF. The DNA for the CDR3 is TGTGCCAGCATCAGGGGGGTTTACGCTGAAGCTTTCTTT.

The V and J genes are TRBV3-1 (or the pseudogene TRBV3-2) and TRBJ2-7; D is unresolved. This CDR3 spans 13 amino acids. The germline gives CDR1 LGHDT, CDR2 YNNKEL (reference sequence). The V and J ends lost 4 bases and 0 bases respectively, with 7 bases between them. The DNA for the CDR3 is TGTGCCAGCAGCCTCCGGAGCTCCTACGAGCAGTACTTC. Translated: CASSLRSSYEQYF.

This chain links TRBV28 with TRBJ1-2; D not resolved. The CDR3 totals 12 residues. V lost 5 bases and J 3 bases, leaving 7 bases between the germline ends. Germline V CDR1 and CDR2: MDHEN, SYDVKM. The CDR3 reads CASSLEDYGYTF. The CDR3 DNA reads TGTGCCAGCAGTCTAGAAGACTATGGCTACACCTTC.

J is TRBJ1-1 and V is TRBV2; 8 positions agree with TRBD1. Trimming removed 8 bases from V and 3 bases from J; junction bases left unmatched: 2. The germline V gene has CDR1 SNHLY and CDR2 FYNNEI. The CDR3 spans 12 residues. CDR3 bases: TGTGCCAGCGAGGACAGGGACACTGAAGCTTTCTTT. Its translation: CASEDRDTEAFF.

The chain employs TRBV12-5 and TRBJ2-1; 8 nucleotides align to TRBD1. From germline, CDR1 is LGHNT and CDR2 FRNRAP. V dropped 4 bases and J dropped 0; count of bases not matched to a gene: 5. This CDR3 spans 16 amino acids. The CDR3 DNA reads TGTGCTAGTGGTTCCGGACAGGGCGGCTCCTACAATGAGCAGTTCTTC. Amino acids: CASGSGQGGSYNEQFF. The full variable domain, rest sourced from reference TRBV12-5 and TRBJ2-1, is DARVTQTPRHKVTEMGQEVTMRCQPILGHNTVFWYRQTMMQGLELLAYFRNRAPLDDSGMPKDRFSAEMPDATLATLKIQPSEPRDSAVYFCASGSGQGGSYNEQFFGPGTRLTVL.

The chain joins TRBV7-9 to TRBJ2-7; unclear D gene. V lost 5 bases and J lost 0, with 11 bases in between. This CDR3 is built from 14 residues. Germline loops: CDR1 SEHNR, CDR2 FQNEAQ (reference sequence). CDR3 in DNA: TGTGCCAGCAGCCGTAACGGTAACTCCTACGAGCAGTACTTC. This sequence encodes CASSRNGNSYEQYF.

The J gene is TRBJ1-6, the V gene TRBV5-1, with TRBD1 matching over 7 bases. V was clipped by 0 bases and J by 6 bases; unmatched bases: 6. Germline V gives CDR1 SGHRS, CDR2 YFSETQ. The CDR3 extends over 16 amino acids. The CDR3 bases are TGCGCCAGCAGCTTGGTTTCAGGACAGGCTAATTCACCCCTCCACTTT. Its protein is CASSLVSGQANSPLHF. Using reference TRBV5-1 and TRBJ1-6 for the parts outside the CDR3, the full variable domain is KAGVTQTPRYLIKTRGQQVTLSCSPISGHRSVSWYQQTPGQGLQFLFEYFSETQRNKGNFPGRFSGRQFSNSRSEMNVSTLELGDSALYLCASSLVSGQANSPLHFGNGTRLTVT.

The chain is built from TRBV3-1 (or the pseudogene TRBV3-2) and TRBJ2-4; D call uncertain. V lost 4 bases to trimming and J lost 0 bases, with 22 bases between them. CDR1 is LGHDT and CDR2 is YNNKEL in the germline V gene (reference sequence). CDR3 length equals 19 residues. The CDR3 nucleotides are TGTGCCAGCAGCCCCAAGAGCAGACTGAGTAGATTAGCCAAAAACATTCAGTACTTC. It codes for CASSPKSRLSRLAKNIQYF.

This clone was observed a few times. The gene calls are TRBV6-4 and TRBJ1-3; unclear D gene. The CDR3 is made up of 15 amino acids. The germline CDR1 and CDR2 sequences are MRHNA and SNTAGT. Trimming pared 0 bases from V and 2 bases from J, leaving 8 bases between. CDR3 DNA sequence: TGTGCCAGCAGTGACTCGAGGGAGCCTGGAAACACCATATATTTT. Its protein is CASSDSREPGNTIYF.

In its sample, this clone was seen once. The genes are TRBV5-1 and TRBJ2-5; 15 positions agree with TRBD2. CDR1 is SGHRS and CDR2 is YFSETQ in the germline V gene. J gave up 1 base and V 5 bases, and 3 bases lay outside the gene matches. This CDR3 region has 16 residues. CDR3 sequence (DNA): TGCGCCAGCAGTCCGGGACTAGCGGGGGGCCAAGAGACCCAGTACTTC. Translated: CASSPGLAGGQETQYF. The entire variable domain, with the rest obtained from reference TRBV5-1 and TRBJ2-5, is as follows: KAGVTQTPRYLIKTRGQQVTLSCSPISGHRSVSWYQQTPGQGLQFLFEYFSETQRNKGNFPGRFSGRQFSNSRSEMNVSTLELGDSALYLCASSPGLAGGQETQYFGPGTRLLVL.

The V and J genes are TRBV30 and TRBJ1-1; D uncertain. Trimming took 1 base from V and 1 from J, leaving 13 bases between them. The CDR3 runs to 15 residues. Germline V gene lookup returns CDR1 GTSNPN and CDR2 SVGIG (reference sequence). The CDR3 coding sequence is TGTGCCTGGAGTGGACGTCGGGGAACGAACACTGAAGCTTTCTTT. It yields the protein CAWSGRRGTNTEAFF.

The rearrangement uses TRBV7-3 and TRBJ2-2, with D maybe TRBD1 (5 bases). V lost 2 bases to trimming and J lost 0 bases, with 10 bases between them. Germline CDR1 SGHTA, CDR2 FQGTGA. This CDR3 comprises 16 residues. In DNA form, the CDR3 reads TGTGCCAGCAGCTTAGCGCAGGGTTCGAACACCGGGGAGCTGTTTTTT. This translates into CASSLAQGSNTGELFF.

The chain joins TRBV19 to TRBJ1-2; D might be TRBD1 (6 bases). From germline, CDR1 is LNHDA and CDR2 SQIVND (reference sequence). V lost 4 bases and J lost 9, with 18 bases in between. The CDR3 is 14 amino acids. CDR3: CASSNREGVESYTF. The CDR3 region has the DNA TGTGCCAGTAGTAACCGGGAGGGGGTGGAAAGCTACACCTTC.

In this sample, this clone turned up a few times. J is TRBJ1-1 and V is TRBV12-3 or TRBV12-4; no reliable D call. V was pared by 3 bases and J by 7 bases, with 12 bases between. This CDR3 has 13 amino acids. The CDR3 nucleotides read TGTGCCAGCAGTTTCCGACCGGGAAATGAAGCTTTCTTT. It yields the protein CASSFRPGNEAFF.

The rearrangement uses TRBV7-9 and TRBJ2-7, with TRBD2 identical over 11 bases. Germline CDR1 reads SEHNR; CDR2 reads FQNEAQ (reference sequence). The V segment lost 3 bases and the J segment 0 bases; nucleotides outside the gene matches: 4. The CDR3 sequence is 16 residues long. CDR3 sequence (DNA): TGTGCCAGCAGCTTGACTAGCGGGGTTCACTCCTACGAGCAGTACTTC. This gives the protein CASSLTSGVHSYEQYF.

This clone was recorded only once. The V and J genes are TRBV7-2 and TRBJ2-3, with a possible D match to TRBD2 (6 bases). V dropped 6 bases and J dropped 6 bases, with 13 bases sitting between them. CDR3 length: 13 residues. The germline V gene encodes CDR1 SGHTA and CDR2 FQGNSA. This chain's CDR3 is CASRLPSDDTQYF. CDR3 DNA sequence: TGTGCCAGCAGACTACCTAGCGATGATACGCAGTATTTT.

The chain combines TRBV3-1 (or the pseudogene TRBV3-2) with TRBJ2-3; D not certain. Trimming stripped 5 bases from V and 4 bases from J, with 7 bases between. Germline CDR1 LGHDT, CDR2 YNNKEL (reference sequence). CDR3 length equals 12 residues. Here the CDR3 reads CASSTQADTQYF. The CDR3 coding sequence is TGTGCCAGCAGCACTCAAGCAGATACGCAGTATTTT.

This clone was picked up a small number of times. This chain joins TRBV11-2 and TRBJ1-1; 8 nucleotides agree with TRBD1. The CDR3 is 14 amino acids. Germline loops: CDR1 SGHAT, CDR2 FQNNGV. V gave up 4 bases and J gave up 5 bases; unmatched junction bases: 6. The chain's CDR3 is CASSSPQGGTEAFF. DNA of the CDR3: TGTGCCAGCAGCTCCCCACAGGGGGGGACTGAAGCTTTCTTT.

The V call is TRBV9, the J call TRBJ2-1; D gene unclear. The ends were cut back, 1 base at V and 6 bases at J, with 8 bases in the middle. Looked up from germline, CDR1 is SGDLS and CDR2 is YYNGEE. This CDR3 comprises 13 residues. The CDR3: CASSVITPNEQFF. The CDR3 nucleotides read TGTGCCAGCAGCGTAATTACTCCCAATGAGCAGTTCTTC.

The CDR3 DNA is TGTGCCAGCACCTCCCCTAAAGCGGGGAGGAAGGCTGGGGCCAACGTCCTGACTTTC. Its translation is CASTSPKAGRKAGANVLTF. The chain has TRBV3-1 (or the pseudogene TRBV3-2) and TRBJ2-6; 7 nucleotides match TRBD2. From germline, CDR1 is LGHDT and CDR2 YNNKEL (reference sequence). V trimming: 7 bases; J trimming: 2 bases; junction bases outside the gene matches: 17. The CDR3 has 19 residues.

The chain's CDR3 is CSVEGQGSTEAFF. The CDR3 DNA reads TGCAGCGTTGAAGGGCAGGGATCCACTGAAGCTTTCTTT. This rearrangement joins TRBV29-1 to TRBJ1-1, with D possibly being TRBD1 (5 bases). This CDR3 is 13 amino acids long. Per the germline V gene, CDR1 is SQVTM and CDR2 is ANQGSEA. V was shortened by 1 base and J by 4 bases, with 10 bases between the two germline ends.